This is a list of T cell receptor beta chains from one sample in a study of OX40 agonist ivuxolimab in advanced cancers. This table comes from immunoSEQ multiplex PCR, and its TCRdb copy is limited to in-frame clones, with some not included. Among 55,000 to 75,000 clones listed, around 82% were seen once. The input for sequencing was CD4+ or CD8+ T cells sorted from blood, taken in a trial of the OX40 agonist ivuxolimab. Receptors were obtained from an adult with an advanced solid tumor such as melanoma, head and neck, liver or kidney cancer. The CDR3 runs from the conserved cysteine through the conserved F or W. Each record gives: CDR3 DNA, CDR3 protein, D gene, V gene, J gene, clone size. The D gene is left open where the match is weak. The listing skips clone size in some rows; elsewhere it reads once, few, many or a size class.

CDR3 DNA: TGTGCCAGCAGCCAGGACAGAAGGGGCAGTCAGCCCCAGCATTTT
CDR3 protein: CASSQDRRGSQPQHF
D gene: NA
V gene: TRBV4-2
J gene: TRBJ1-5
clone size: NA

CDR3 DNA: TGCGCCAGCAGGGGGGGGGTCTCTGGCTACACCTTC
CDR3 protein: CASRGGVSGYTF
D gene: NA
V gene: TRBV23-1
J gene: TRBJ1-2
clone size: NA

CDR3 DNA: TGTGCCAGCAGGTCCGGGACAGGGAATCAGCCCCAGCATTTT
CDR3 protein: CASRSGTGNQPQHF
D gene: TRBD1
V gene: TRBV10-3
J gene: TRBJ1-5
clone size: once

CDR3 DNA: TGTGCCTGGAGTGGGGCACTTTATGGCTACACCTTC
CDR3 protein: CAWSGALYGYTF
D gene: NA
V gene: TRBV30
J gene: TRBJ1-2
clone size: NA

CDR3 DNA: TGTGCCAGCAGTGACAGGGGACAGGGGTCCACAGATACGCAGTATTTT
CDR3 protein: CASSDRGQGSTDTQYF
D gene: TRBD1
V gene: TRBV2
J gene: TRBJ2-3
clone size: NA

CDR3 DNA: TGTGCTAGTGGTTTGGTACTGAGACTAGCGGGGGCCGAAGAGACCCAGTACTTC
CDR3 protein: CASGLVLRLAGAEETQYF
D gene: TRBD2
V gene: TRBV12-5
J gene: TRBJ2-5
clone size: NA

CDR3 DNA: TGTGCCAGCAGTGAAGCAGCAATGGGGGGGGGATATCAGCCCCAGCATTTT
CDR3 protein: CASSEAAMGGGYQPQHF
D gene: NA
V gene: TRBV6-1
J gene: TRBJ1-5
clone size: NA

CDR3 DNA: TGTGCCACCAGCAGAGGAGTTATCCAAGAGACCCAGTACTTC
CDR3 protein: CATSRGVIQETQYF
D gene: NA
V gene: TRBV15
J gene: TRBJ2-5
clone size: NA

CDR3 DNA: TGTGCCAGCAGCCCCCCCGAGGGGAACTATGGCTACACCTTC
CDR3 protein: CASSPPEGNYGYTF
D gene: NA
V gene: TRBV7-9
J gene: TRBJ1-2
clone size: NA

CDR3 DNA: TGTGCCAGCAGTTCCCGGGACAGGGATTTGGCGAACTATGGCTACACCTTC
CDR3 protein: CASSSRDRDLANYGYTF
D gene: TRBD1
V gene: TRBV28
J gene: TRBJ1-2
clone size: NA

CDR3 DNA: TGCGCCAGCAGCCATAGCGGGAATGAGCAGTTCTTC
CDR3 protein: CASSHSGNEQFF
D gene: TRBD2
V gene: TRBV10-2
J gene: TRBJ2-1
clone size: NA

CDR3 DNA: TGTGCCAGCTCACCGGGGGGCAATCAGCCCCAGCATTTT
CDR3 protein: CASSPGGNQPQHF
D gene: NA
V gene: TRBV18
J gene: TRBJ1-5
clone size: NA

CDR3 DNA: TGTGCCACTCGAACGGGACGCTCTCGGGATGGCTACACCTTC
CDR3 protein: CATRTGRSRDGYTF
D gene: NA
V gene: TRBV7-9
J gene: TRBJ1-2
clone size: NA

CDR3 DNA: TGTGCCAGCAGCCTCGTCGGAGGGGAAAAACTGTTTTTT
CDR3 protein: CASSLVGGEKLFF
D gene: NA
V gene: TRBV7-2
J gene: TRBJ1-4
clone size: NA

CDR3 DNA: TGTGCCAGCAGTTTTGCAGGGAAAGGCGGAAACACCATATATTTT
CDR3 protein: CASSFAGKGGNTIYF
D gene: NA
V gene: TRBV6-5
J gene: TRBJ1-3
clone size: few

CDR3 DNA: TGTGCCAGTAGGTCCCCACAGGGGCAAAATGAAAAACTGTTTTTT
CDR3 protein: CASRSPQGQNEKLFF
D gene: TRBD1
V gene: TRBV19
J gene: TRBJ1-4
clone size: NA

CDR3 DNA: TGTGCCAGCAGCCAAGATACACAGACTCTCCGATCACCCCTCCACTTT
CDR3 protein: CASSQDTQTLRSPLHF
D gene: NA
V gene: TRBV4-2
J gene: TRBJ1-6
clone size: NA

CDR3 DNA: TGTGCCAGCAGACGCGCCAGGGGCTACGAGCAGTACTTC
CDR3 protein: CASRRARGYEQYF
D gene: NA
V gene: TRBV28
J gene: TRBJ2-7
clone size: few

CDR3 DNA: TGTGCCAGCTCACCATGGCAGGGTTGGAGTAATGGCCAGCCCCAGCATTTT
CDR3 protein: CASSPWQGWSNGQPQHF
D gene: NA
V gene: TRBV18
J gene: TRBJ1-5
clone size: NA

CDR3 DNA: TGTGCCAGTAGTAGGGGACAGGGGGCTTTTCAGCCCCAGCATTTT
CDR3 protein: CASSRGQGAFQPQHF
D gene: TRBD1
V gene: TRBV19
J gene: TRBJ1-5
clone size: few

CDR3 DNA: TGTGCCAGCAGCTCCGGGACAGGAATTTACGAGCAGTACTTC
CDR3 protein: CASSSGTGIYEQYF
D gene: TRBD1
V gene: TRBV13
J gene: TRBJ2-7
clone size: few

CDR3 DNA: TGTGCCAGCAGCTTACTGTACTATGGCTACACCTTC
CDR3 protein: CASSLLYYGYTF
D gene: NA
V gene: TRBV7-9
J gene: TRBJ1-2
clone size: few

CDR3 DNA: TGTGCCAGCAGACTGACAGGGACTGAAGCTTTCTTT
CDR3 protein: CASRLTGTEAFF
D gene: TRBD1
V gene: TRBV2
J gene: TRBJ1-1
clone size: once